This T cell receptor (beta chain) appears in the sequencing data of a study of vaccination effects on CD4 cells after COVID-19. Study-wide background: Post-vaccine specimens arrived a median 72 days past the second dose.

TCRdb keeps only in-frame clones here, not all; method: immunoSEQ multiplex PCR. The profile shows 20,000 to 30,000 clones, roughly 85% of them singletons. Ahead of sequencing, the ViraFEST assay grew antigen-specific CD4+ T cells using viral peptide pools. With approximately 9 days of culture completed, CD4+ T cells were isolated. As their vaccination, participants received two doses of either BNT162b2 or mRNA-1273. Half-medium changes using IL-2 medium occurred on days 3 and 7. Details on this clone: What it binds is not known.

The sequencing used CD4+ T cells from PBMCs cultured with SARS-CoV-2 spike peptides, collected after COVID-19 vaccination. This sequence originates from a human donor who received a COVID-19 vaccine. Some clones in this sample may be carry-over from other donors' samples.

CDR3 sequence reads: CASTRGGAISGYTF. Written as DNA, the CDR3 is TGTGCCAGCACCCGAGGGGGCGCGATAAGTGGCTACACCTTC. This sequence joins TRBV28 and TRBJ1-2, with 7 bases fitting TRBD1. The CDR3 covers 14 residues. Trimming at V came to 7 bases and at J to 7 bases, leaving 12 bases not matched to a gene. From germline, CDR1 is MDHEN and CDR2 SYDVKM.